This T cell receptor beta chain comes out of a study of molecular identifiers for immune sequencing clone quantification. Study details: The replicates split RNA from roughly 20,000 or 100,000 naive CD8 cells five ways and sequenced four.

This clonotype was picked up many times. As yet, its antigen is unknown. Previously reported methods and listed TCR primers produced the bulk TCR libraries. TCRdb reprocessed the PCR reads via MiXCR and lists one record per CDR3 protein. This table holds about 97,000 distinct CDR3 sequences, less than 25% found once. Isolation of naive CD8 T cells was achieved by sorting on a CD8+CD4-CCR7+CD45RA+ phenotype. This CDR3 has 16 residues. The germline V gene has CDR1 DFQATT and CDR2 SNEGSKA (reference sequence). The V gene lost 0 bases and the J gene lost 4 bases, with 16 bases spanning the gap. The study, taken as a whole, reports: Clones exceeding 20 RNA copies carried over 99% of effector molecules but under 1% of naive-cell molecules.

The chain is built from TRBV20-1 and TRBJ1-5; no firm D call. The sequencing sample was made of naive CD8+ T cells from blood, with Jurkat cell RNA spiked in. Subset described: FACS-sorted CD8+CD4-CCR7+CD45RA+ naive T cells. The receptor comes from a human donor in good health. Some libraries in this study had Jurkat cell RNA spiked in. CDR3: CSARDTRAASNQPQHF. The CDR3 DNA follows: TGCAGTGCTAGAGATACGCGCGCTGCGAGTAATCAGCCCCAGCATTTT.